This is a list of T cell receptor beta chains from one sample in a study of CXCR3-negative and CXCR3-positive naive CD8 T cells. TCRdb reprocessed the 5' RACE reads, keeping one entry per CDR3 protein, no DNA. This sample's table reports about 5,700 distinct CDR3 sequences. The sample consisted of naive CXCR3+ CD8+ T cells from blood. All receptors come from a human donor in good health. Some clones in this sample may be carry-over from other donors' samples. Both conserved end residues are part of each CDR3. Size is stated for part of the rows, as once, few or many counts, or as a class when the clone is expanded.

clone size: medium-sized; V gene: TRBV6-5; J gene: TRBJ1-2; CDR3 protein: CASTRTVSDGYTF
clone size: NA; V gene: TRBV2; J gene: TRBJ2-3; CDR3 protein: CASSTRTGGSTDTQYF
clone size: medium-sized; V gene: TRBV7-2; J gene: TRBJ2-1; CDR3 protein: CASSLVPIPASGNNEQFF
clone size: medium-sized; V gene: TRBV21-1; J gene: TRBJ2-7; CDR3 protein: CASSSRCEGQGAIDEQYF
clone size: NA; V gene: TRBV29-1; J gene: TRBJ2-2; CDR3 protein: CSVQGTGGRPLRELFF
clone size: medium-sized; V gene: TRBV5-1; J gene: TRBJ1-1; CDR3 protein: CASSLRQGYRTEAFF
clone size: NA; V gene: TRBV11-2; J gene: TRBJ2-7; CDR3 protein: CASSLDLWTSDEQYF
clone size: NA; V gene: TRBV29-1; J gene: TRBJ2-2; CDR3 protein: CSVDLAGVTGELFF
clone size: NA; V gene: TRBV2; J gene: TRBJ2-2; CDR3 protein: CAIKGGLANTGELFF
clone size: NA; V gene: TRBV6-2/TRBV6-3; J gene: TRBJ1-1; CDR3 protein: CASSYRWDSMNTEAFF
clone size: NA; V gene: TRBV4-3; J gene: TRBJ2-1; CDR3 protein: CASSPSGRNYNEQFF
clone size: medium-sized; V gene: TRBV11-2; J gene: TRBJ2-1; CDR3 protein: CASSLAGLYNEQFF
clone size: NA; V gene: TRBV29-1; J gene: TRBJ2-1; CDR3 protein: CSVEGPGLPGYNEQFF
clone size: medium-sized; V gene: TRBV12-3/TRBV12-4; J gene: TRBJ2-1; CDR3 protein: CASSFRLAGDNEQFF
clone size: medium-sized; V gene: TRBV29-1; J gene: TRBJ1-1; CDR3 protein: CSVPGHLNTEAFF
clone size: NA; V gene: TRBV5-1; J gene: TRBJ2-1; CDR3 protein: CASSPGQGNNEQFF
clone size: NA; V gene: TRBV29-1; J gene: TRBJ2-7; CDR3 protein: CSAGVAGYEQYF
clone size: medium-sized; V gene: TRBV5-6; J gene: TRBJ1-2; CDR3 protein: CASSFGSFGGYTF
clone size: NA; V gene: TRBV20-1; J gene: TRBJ1-4; CDR3 protein: CSAERQTTNEKLFF
clone size: NA; V gene: TRBV7-8; J gene: TRBJ2-3; CDR3 protein: CASSFYGVKEDTQYF
clone size: NA; V gene: TRBV4-1; J gene: TRBJ2-7; CDR3 protein: CASSQAREAPYEQYF
clone size: NA; V gene: TRBV4-2; J gene: TRBJ2-7; CDR3 protein: CASSASGDWSYEQYF
clone size: NA; V gene: TRBV7-9; J gene: TRBJ2-3; CDR3 protein: CASSSGQGTDTQYF
clone size: NA; V gene: TRBV20-1; J gene: TRBJ2-7; CDR3 protein: CSARVGGFDSSYEQYF
clone size: medium-sized; V gene: TRBV11-2; J gene: TRBJ2-4; CDR3 protein: CASSLYFDYGGGNIQYF
clone size: NA; V gene: TRBV4-1; J gene: TRBJ1-1; CDR3 protein: CASRFNREAFF
clone size: NA; V gene: TRBV4-1; J gene: TRBJ2-1; CDR3 protein: CASSQGPYNEQFF
clone size: NA; V gene: TRBV29-1; J gene: TRBJ1-1; CDR3 protein: CSVDGERGAEAFF
clone size: medium-sized; V gene: TRBV20-1; J gene: TRBJ2-7; CDR3 protein: CSAREVGTPYYEQYF
clone size: NA; V gene: TRBV28; J gene: TRBJ2-5; CDR3 protein: CASSLGSRETQYF
clone size: NA; V gene: TRBV5-1; J gene: TRBJ2-1; CDR3 protein: CASSLGTGLGYNEQFF
clone size: medium-sized; V gene: TRBV7-9; J gene: TRBJ2-3; CDR3 protein: CASSFLSGGDDTQYF
clone size: medium-sized; V gene: TRBV29-1; J gene: TRBJ2-7; CDR3 protein: CSVGLAGDSEQYF
clone size: medium-sized; V gene: TRBV20-1; J gene: TRBJ1-5; CDR3 protein: CSASNLQDNQPQHF
clone size: medium-sized; V gene: TRBV29-1; J gene: TRBJ2-2; CDR3 protein: CSVVAYGQLNTGELFF
clone size: medium-sized; V gene: TRBV5-1; J gene: TRBJ2-5; CDR3 protein: CASSYRLAGPQETQYF
clone size: NA; V gene: TRBV19; J gene: TRBJ2-7; CDR3 protein: CASSRGLAWSYEQYF
clone size: medium-sized; V gene: TRBV6-4; J gene: TRBJ2-1; CDR3 protein: CASSAGLAGGFHNEQFF
clone size: NA; V gene: TRBV19; J gene: TRBJ1-2; CDR3 protein: CASSIIAGRTELYGYTF
clone size: NA; V gene: TRBV7-2; J gene: TRBJ2-3; CDR3 protein: CASSQLAGADTQYF
clone size: NA; V gene: TRBV6-2/TRBV6-3; J gene: TRBJ2-2; CDR3 protein: CASSVYRGAVSGELFF
clone size: medium-sized; V gene: TRBV29-1; J gene: TRBJ2-7; CDR3 protein: CSVEPLGRGELGEQYF
clone size: medium-sized; V gene: TRBV7-9; J gene: TRBJ1-1; CDR3 protein: CASSLEGGSTEAFF
clone size: NA; V gene: TRBV4-1; J gene: TRBJ2-5; CDR3 protein: CASSVGTLKETQYF
clone size: NA; V gene: TRBV5-6; J gene: TRBJ2-7; CDR3 protein: CASSWTGQSYEQYF
clone size: NA; V gene: TRBV2; J gene: TRBJ1-2; CDR3 protein: CASILTGYGYTF
clone size: NA; V gene: TRBV10-2; J gene: TRBJ2-7; CDR3 protein: CASSPGTSGSGSYEQYF
clone size: NA; V gene: TRBV20-1; J gene: TRBJ1-2; CDR3 protein: CSASLVDWLLGDGYTF
clone size: NA; V gene: TRBV6-5; J gene: TRBJ2-7; CDR3 protein: CASSPGTDSSYEQYF
clone size: NA; V gene: TRBV7-3; J gene: TRBJ2-4; CDR3 protein: CASSSPGTPSAQYF
clone size: NA; V gene: TRBV29-1; J gene: TRBJ1-1; CDR3 protein: CSVEETRDMNTEAFF
clone size: NA; V gene: TRBV20-1; J gene: TRBJ2-7; CDR3 protein: CSARSDNSYEQYF
clone size: NA; V gene: TRBV10-3; J gene: TRBJ1-2; CDR3 protein: CAISERSLTGAGYGYTF
clone size: medium-sized; V gene: TRBV6-2/TRBV6-3; J gene: TRBJ2-7; CDR3 protein: CASRRGNGQITSYEQYF